These 25 T cell receptor beta chains were sequenced from one sample in a study of human T cells and chemical hapten exposure (dated by TCRdb to about 2021). Receptor libraries were prepared by RACE. Instrument on record: NextSeq 500. The public reads were run again by TCRdb, first through fastp at Q25 and then through MiXCR, and only productive beta chains were kept. Every entry covers one CDR3 protein and lists the most common genes and DNA from its rows. A total of tens of thousands of distinct CDR3 sequences appear in this sample, about a tenth of them only once. Jointly, the top ten make up 13% to 15% of the sample. The sample's time point, from its label and the paper: pre-sensitization, week 0. The sample's treatment or condition label is to be understood as: therapeutic diphenylcyclopropenone sensitization with weekly scalp DPC. The source material was whole blood, sampled in connection with sensitization to the hapten diphenylcyclopropenone (DPC). Every receptor here comes from a woman in her forties with alopecia areata. Some clones in this sample may be carry-over from other donors' samples.

This clonotype has a count of ten or more. V gene TRBV21-1 combines with J gene TRBJ2-5; the table's D call, TRBD1, was not checked against the DNA. TRBV21-1 is noted as a pseudogene. The CDR3 runs 13 residues. The CDR3 loop reads CARGVFGKETQYF. The CDR3 DNA sequence: TGTGCCAGAGGGGTTTTCGGGAAAGAGACCCAGTACTTC.

This clonotype was recorded at least ten times. V usage is TRBV2 and J usage is TRBJ1-1; D unclear. In germline, CDR1 is SNHLY, CDR2 FYNNEI. Deletions cut 1 base from V and 2 bases from J, with 8 bases between. This CDR3 contains 14 residues. The CDR3: CASSEDVRNTEAFF. The DNA for the CDR3 is TGTGCCAGCAGTGAAGACGTGAGAAACACTGAAGCTTTCTTT.

The chain has TRBV20-1 and TRBJ2-5, with D possibly matching TRBD2 (5 bases). Trimming took off 6 bases at V and 6 bases at J, with 14 bases between the two ends. CDR1 DFQATT and CDR2 SNEGSKA come from the germline V gene (reference sequence). The CDR3 has 12 residues. The CDR3 protein is CSARGSRQTQYF. CDR3 DNA sequence: TGCAGTGCCCGAGGGTCTCGGCAGACCCAGTACTTC.

The chain employs TRBV6-6 and TRBJ2-1, with D unresolved. Germline V gene sequence: CDR1 MNHNY, CDR2 SVGAGI (reference sequence). Trimming left V 0 bases short and J 8 bases short, with 8 bases between. This CDR3 is 13 amino acids long. In nucleotides, the CDR3 is TGTGCCAGCAGTTACTCTACGTCGGATGAGCAGTTCTTC. It translates to CASSYSTSDEQFF.

This clonotype was counted a few times. V is TRBV20-1 and J is TRBJ1-1; D call uncertain. This CDR3 spans 12 amino acids. V was trimmed by 0 bases and J by 7 bases, leaving 9 bases between them. Germline CDR1 and CDR2: DFQATT and SNEGSKA (reference sequence). The CDR3 DNA reads TGCAGTGCTAGAGAGGCAACTAGTGAAGCTTTCTTT. As protein: CSAREATSEAFF.

This clonotype occurred a few times. The chain joins TRBV11-2 to TRBJ2-3; 12 bases are shared with TRBD2. The CDR3 is 18 amino acids. V lost 3 bases and J lost 2; bases outside the gene matches: 9. Germline assignment: CDR1 SGHAT and CDR2 FQNNGV. CDR3 residues: CASSFPLGLAGNTDTQYF. The DNA for the CDR3 is TGTGCCAGCAGCTTTCCCCTAGGACTAGCGGGGAACACAGATACGCAGTATTTT.

This clonotype appeared many times. This chain uses TRBV7-9 with TRBJ2-1, with 9 positions matching TRBD2. CDR1 is SEHNR and CDR2 is FQNEAQ in the germline V gene (reference sequence). The V gene end was trimmed by 5 bases and the J gene end by 3 bases; junction bases not matched to a gene: 14. The CDR3 contains 18 residues. The DNA for the CDR3 is TGTGCCAGCAGCCCCCTCGAGGCGGGGGGGCCAGGCTACAATGAGCAGTTCTTC. Translating gives CASSPLEAGGPGYNEQFF.

The sample holds a few counts of this clonotype. The chain combines TRBV29-1 with TRBJ2-7; D tentatively reads TRBD1 or TRBD2 (5 bases each). Germline V lookup: CDR1 SQVTM, CDR2 ANQGSEA. The CDR3 covers 13 residues. Trimming pared 1 base from V and 6 bases from J, leaving 13 bases between. CDR3 nucleotide sequence: TGCAGCGTTGAAGGAGAGGCAGGGACCGAGCAGTACTTC. It encodes CSVEGEAGTEQYF.

This rearrangement joins TRBV10-3 to TRBJ2-7, with TRBD1 matching 9 bases. The CDR3 spans 15 residues. Germline-derived CDR1 and CDR2 are ENHRY and SYGVKD. The J segment lost 3 bases and the V segment lost 4 bases, leaving 7 bases of the junction unmatched. The CDR3 DNA follows: TGTGCCATCAGTGGTCAGGGACAGGGAAACTACGAGCAGTACTTC. Its protein product is CAISGQGQGNYEQYF.

The table lists this clonotype with many counts. The V and J genes are TRBV15 and TRBJ1-5; 10 bases line up with TRBD1. Germline V lookup: CDR1 LNHNV, CDR2 YYDKDF (reference sequence). The CDR3 covers 18 residues. V lost 0 bases, J lost 4 bases, and 9 bases stayed unmatched. The CDR3 DNA reads TGTGCCACCAGCAGAGACTCCGGGACAGGGGTAGGAAATCAGCCCCAGCATTTT. Protein sequence: CATSRDSGTGVGNQPQHF.

This clonotype was seen ten or more times. J is TRBJ1-5 and V is TRBV6-2 or TRBV6-3; 7 nucleotides line up with TRBD1. Germline V gene data show CDR1 as MNHEY and CDR2 as SVGEGT. Unmatched junction bases numbered 6, after V lost 6 bases and J lost 7 bases. CDR3 length equals 13 residues. DNA for the CDR3: TGTGCCAGCAGGGGGACAGTGGGGCAGCCCCAGCATTTT. It specifies CASRGTVGQPQHF.

This clonotype was seen a handful of times. V usage is TRBV5-4 and J usage is TRBJ1-1, with 7 bases aligning to TRBD1. The CDR3 is 15 amino acids. Germline V CDR1 and CDR2: SGHNT, YYREEE (reference sequence). The J segment lost 7 bases and the V segment lost 0 bases, leaving 9 bases of the junction unmatched. CDR3: CASSLAKGARDEAFF. The CDR3 DNA reads TGTGCCAGCAGCTTGGCTAAGGGGGCGAGGGATGAAGCTTTCTTT.

This clonotype was seen repeatedly, ten times or more. The V gene is TRBV12-5, the J gene TRBJ1-1; the D gene is possibly TRBD1 (5 bases). CDR1 LGHNT and CDR2 FRNRAP come from the germline V gene. Trimming removed 1 base from V and 10 bases from J, with 16 bases in between. This CDR3 comprises 14 residues. As DNA, the CDR3 is TGTGCTAGTGGTTTGGCAGACTCCTCTAGGGGAGCTTTCTTT. This translates into CASGLADSSRGAFF.

This clonotype was seen ten or more times. The CDR3 loop reads CASSLEGSSTRKLFF. In DNA form, the CDR3 reads TGTGCCAGCAGCTTAGAAGGTTCTTCGACACGAAAACTGTTTTTT. The chain joins TRBV7-2 to TRBJ1-4; no definite D call. The CDR3 has 15 residues. The V end lost 1 base, the J end lost 10 bases, and 16 bases lay between the germline ends. Germline CDR1 SGHTA, CDR2 FQGNSA.

This clonotype occurred many times. The chain joins TRBV7-8 to TRBJ2-3; D assignment may be TRBD1 or TRBD2 (6 bases each). CDR1 SGHVS and CDR2 FQNEAQ come from the germline V gene. The V end lost 8 bases, the J end lost 2 bases, and 23 bases lay between the germline ends. The CDR3 totals 17 residues. The CDR3: CASGSKSRGLNTDTQYF. The CDR3 DNA follows: TGTGCCAGCGGCTCCAAGAGCAGGGGACTCAACACAGATACGCAGTATTTT.

The V gene is TRBV7-2, the J gene TRBJ1-5, with D unclear. Germline V gene sequence: CDR1 SGHTA, CDR2 FQGNSA. V was cut by 5 bases and J by 5 bases, with 16 bases left in between. The CDR3 is 15 amino acids. CDR3 amino acids: CASSEGVVPHQPQHF. Here the CDR3 DNA reads TGTGCCAGCAGCGAAGGAGTAGTCCCGCATCAGCCCCAGCATTTT.

This clonotype was detected only once. The V gene is TRBV5-6, the J gene TRBJ2-1, with D possibly TRBD2 on 7 matching bases. The CDR3 loop spans 16 amino acids. Germline CDR1 is SGHDT and CDR2 is YYEEEE. Trimming removed 4 bases at V and 5 bases at J, with 19 bases between. Here the CDR3 DNA reads TGTGCCAGCAGCCCTTTGGGAGGGGGGCCCCACAATGAGCAGTTCTTC. This codes for CASSPLGGGPHNEQFF. The whole variable domain, remainder taken from reference TRBV5-6 and TRBJ2-1, is DAGVTQSPTHLIKTRGQQVTLRCSPKSGHDTVSWYQQALGQGPQFIFQYYEEEERQRGNFPDRFSGHQFPNYSSELNVNALLLGDSALYLCASSPLGGGPHNEQFFGPGTRLTVL.

This clonotype was found a few times. The V gene is TRBV20-1, the J gene TRBJ2-3; tentatively, D is TRBD2 (6 bases). The CDR3 extends over 15 amino acids. Germline V gene lookup returns CDR1 DFQATT and CDR2 SNEGSKA (reference sequence). Trimming took off 0 bases at V and 3 bases at J, with 13 bases between the two ends. CDR3 sequence: CSAREGRTITDTQYF. CDR3 coding DNA: TGCAGTGCTAGAGAAGGAAGGACTATAACAGATACGCAGTATTTT.

The chain carries TRBV27 and TRBJ2-6; the match to TRBD1 covers 7 bases. This CDR3 has 15 amino acids. V shed 5 bases and J 3 bases; nucleotides not matched to a gene: 4. The germline CDR1 and CDR2 sequences are MNHEY and SMNVEV (reference sequence). CDR3 DNA: TGTGCCAGCAGTCGCACAGGGGATGGGGCCAACGTCCTGACTTTC. This codes for CASSRTGDGANVLTF. The full variable domain, completed using reference TRBV27 and TRBJ2-6, is EAQVTQNPRYLITVTGKKLTVTCSQNMNHEYMSWYRQDPGLGLRQIYYSMNVEVTDKGDVPEGYKVSRKEKRNFPLILESPSPNQTSLYFCASSRTGDGANVLTFGAGSRLTVL.

This clonotype was observed at least ten times. CDR3 nucleotides: TGTGCCAGCAGCTTAGACATAGGGGAGCTCACAGATACGCAGTATTTT. Translated: CASSLDIGELTDTQYF. The J gene is TRBJ2-3, the V gene TRBV11-2; D is perhaps TRBD1 or TRBD2 (5 bases each). V was trimmed by 0 bases and J by 2 bases, leaving 12 bases between them. The CDR3 has 16 amino acids. The germline V gene encodes CDR1 SGHAT and CDR2 FQNNGV.

This clonotype was seen many times. This chain links TRBV9 with TRBJ2-2; D gene unclear. CDR3 size: 13 residues. The V end was cut by 0 bases, the J end by 6 bases, with 6 bases between. Germline CDR1 and CDR2: SGDLS and YYNGEE. The CDR3 spells CASSVAGSGELFF. CDR3 in DNA: TGTGCCAGCAGCGTAGCTGGATCCGGGGAGCTGTTTTTT. The variable domain in full, with the rest retrieved from reference TRBV9 and TRBJ2-2, is DSGVTQTPKHLITATGQRVTLRCSPRSGDLSVYWYQQSLDQGLQFLIQYYNGEERAKGNILERFSAQQFPDLHSELNLSSLELGDSALYFCASSVAGSGELFFGEGSRLTVL.

The chain combines TRBV30 with TRBJ1-6; possibly TRBD1 for D (5 bases). Trimming stripped 2 bases from V and 6 bases from J, with 14 bases between. CDR1 is GTSNPN, CDR2 SVGIG, per germline (reference sequence). The length of the CDR3 is 15 residues. The CDR3 here is CAWSQRWDSNSPLHF. CDR3 DNA: TGTGCCTGGAGTCAACGATGGGACTCTAATTCACCCCTCCACTTT.

This clonotype was seen many times. The V call is TRBV29-1, the J call TRBJ1-1; D call uncertain. Germline CDR1 and CDR2: SQVTM and ANQGSEA. The germline V and J ends were trimmed by 3 bases and 1 base, with 9 bases remaining between them. This CDR3 spans 13 amino acids. In DNA, the CDR3 is TGCAGCGTTGATGTCGCGAGGAACACTGAAGCTTTCTTT. It encodes CSVDVARNTEAFF.

This clonotype was counted at least ten times. This chain uses TRBV11-2 with TRBJ2-2; TRBD2 matches at 9 bases. The junction had 14 bases not matched to a gene; V was cut back by 8 bases and J by 1 base. Germline-derived CDR1 and CDR2 are SGHAT and FQNNGV. The CDR3 runs to 18 residues. The CDR3 DNA sequence: TGTGCCAGCCTCCGGTCAAGCGGGGGGCTTTTGAACACCGGGGAGCTGTTTTTT. It specifies CASLRSSGGLLNTGELFF.

The chain joins TRBV20-1 to TRBJ1-6; D possibly corresponds to TRBD1 (5 bases). CDR1 and CDR2 (germline): DFQATT, SNEGSKA (reference sequence). V dropped 1 base and J dropped 10 bases, with 14 bases sitting between them. The CDR3 is 14 amino acids. For the CDR3, the DNA is TGCAGTGCTAGAGGGGACCTTCCTTCGTCACCCCTCCACTTT. Protein sequence: CSARGDLPSSPLHF.